This T cell receptor (beta chain) was retrieved from a study of T cell responses to AZD1222 COVID-19 vaccine. Study-wide findings and caveats: Most donors were white British, females outnumbered males, and clonal diversity was possibly underestimated. With two AZD1222 doses given, Spike-specific TCR breadth and depth both rose.

The germline V gene encodes CDR1 SEHNR and CDR2 FQNEAQ (reference sequence). The CDR3 has 13 residues. V lost 5 bases to trimming and J lost 2 bases, with 10 bases between them. This clone was detected a few times. Its antigen is undetermined. Sequenced by immunoSEQ multiplex PCR; TCRdb stores in-frame clones only, minus some. This table holds 150,000 to 180,000 clones, 88% found once. The sequenced sample was peripheral blood, obtained on day 0 of AZD1222 vaccination. This rearrangement joins TRBV7-9 to TRBJ2-7, with D possibly called TRBD1 or TRBD2 (5 bases each). The receptor was derived from an adult in good health. The CDR3 DNA sequence: TGTGCCAGCAGCGGGGGACGGGCCTACGAGCAGTACTTC. As protein: CASSGGRAYEQYF.